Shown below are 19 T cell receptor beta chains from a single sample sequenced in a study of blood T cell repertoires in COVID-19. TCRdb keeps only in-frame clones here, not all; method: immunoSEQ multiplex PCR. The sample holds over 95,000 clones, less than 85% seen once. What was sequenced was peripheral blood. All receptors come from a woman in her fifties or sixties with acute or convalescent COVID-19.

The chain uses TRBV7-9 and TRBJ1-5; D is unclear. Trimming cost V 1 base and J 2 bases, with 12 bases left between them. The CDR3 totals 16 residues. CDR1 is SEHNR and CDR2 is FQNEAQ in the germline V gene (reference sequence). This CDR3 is CASSLGAGWGNQPQHF. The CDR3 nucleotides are TGTGCCAGCAGCTTAGGAGCGGGCTGGGGCAATCAGCCCCAGCATTTT.

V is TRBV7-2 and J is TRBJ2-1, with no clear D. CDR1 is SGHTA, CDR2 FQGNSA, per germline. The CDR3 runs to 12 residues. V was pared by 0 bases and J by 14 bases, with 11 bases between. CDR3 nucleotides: TGTGCCAGCAGCTTAGCGCCGGTGAGCAAGTTCTTC. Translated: CASSLAPVSKFF.

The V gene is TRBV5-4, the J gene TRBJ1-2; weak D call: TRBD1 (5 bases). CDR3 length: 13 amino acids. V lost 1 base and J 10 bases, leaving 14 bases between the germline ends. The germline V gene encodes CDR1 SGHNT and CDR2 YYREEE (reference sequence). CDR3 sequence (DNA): TGTGCCAGCAGCTTGAACAGGAGACTCAACTACACCTTC. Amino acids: CASSLNRRLNYTF.

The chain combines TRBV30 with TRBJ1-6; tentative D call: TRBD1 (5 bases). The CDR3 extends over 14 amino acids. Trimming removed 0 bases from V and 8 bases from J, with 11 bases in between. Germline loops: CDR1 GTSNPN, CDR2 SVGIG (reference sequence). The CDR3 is CAWSVRQGYSPLHF. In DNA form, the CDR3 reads TGTGCCTGGAGTGTTCGCCAGGGATATTCACCCCTCCACTTT.

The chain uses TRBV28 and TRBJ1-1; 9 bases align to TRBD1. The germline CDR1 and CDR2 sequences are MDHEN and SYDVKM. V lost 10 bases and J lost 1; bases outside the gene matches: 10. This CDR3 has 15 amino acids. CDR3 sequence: CAIKQGANSNTEAFF. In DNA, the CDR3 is TGTGCCATAAAACAGGGGGCGAACTCGAACACTGAAGCTTTCTTT.

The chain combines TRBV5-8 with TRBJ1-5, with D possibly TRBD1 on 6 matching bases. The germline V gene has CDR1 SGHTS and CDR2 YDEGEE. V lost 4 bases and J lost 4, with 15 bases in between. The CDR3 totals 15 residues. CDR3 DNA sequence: TGTGCCAGCAGCCTACGACAGGTGATTAATCAGCCCCAGCATTTT. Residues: CASSLRQVINQPQHF.

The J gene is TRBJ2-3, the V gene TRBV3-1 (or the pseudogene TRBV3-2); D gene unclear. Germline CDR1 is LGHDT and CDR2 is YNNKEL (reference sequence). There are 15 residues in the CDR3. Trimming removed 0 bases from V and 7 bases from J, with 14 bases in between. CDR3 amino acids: CASSQDRVVVYTQYF. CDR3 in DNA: TGTGCCAGCAGCCAAGACCGGGTCGTAGTCTATACGCAGTATTTT.

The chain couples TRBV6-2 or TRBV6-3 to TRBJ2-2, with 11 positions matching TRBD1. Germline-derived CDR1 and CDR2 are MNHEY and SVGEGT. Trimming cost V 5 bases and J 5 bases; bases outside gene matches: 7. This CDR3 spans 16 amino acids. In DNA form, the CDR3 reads TGTGCCAGCAGTAGGAGGACAGGGGGCAGGACCGGGGAGCTGTTTTTT. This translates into CASSRRTGGRTGELFF.

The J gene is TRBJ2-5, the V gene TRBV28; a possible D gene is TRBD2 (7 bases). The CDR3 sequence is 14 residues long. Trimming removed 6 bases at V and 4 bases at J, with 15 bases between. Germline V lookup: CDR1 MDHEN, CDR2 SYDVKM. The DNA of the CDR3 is TGTGCCAGCAGCAGGGGAGGGTCAGGAGAGACCCAGTACTTC. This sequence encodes CASSRGGSGETQYF. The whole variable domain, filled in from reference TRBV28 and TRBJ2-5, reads DVKVTQSSRYLVKRTGEKVFLECVQDMDHENMFWYRQDPGLGLRLIYFSYDVKMKEKGDIPEGYSVSREKKERFSLILESASTNQTSMYLCASSRGGSGETQYFGPGTRLLVL.

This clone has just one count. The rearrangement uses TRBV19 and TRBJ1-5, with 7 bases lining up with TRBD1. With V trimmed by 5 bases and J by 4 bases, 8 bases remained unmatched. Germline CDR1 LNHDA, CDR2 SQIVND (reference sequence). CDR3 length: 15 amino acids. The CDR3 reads CASSSWTGDNQPQHF. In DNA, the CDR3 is TGTGCCAGTAGTTCCTGGACAGGTGATAATCAGCCCCAGCATTTT.

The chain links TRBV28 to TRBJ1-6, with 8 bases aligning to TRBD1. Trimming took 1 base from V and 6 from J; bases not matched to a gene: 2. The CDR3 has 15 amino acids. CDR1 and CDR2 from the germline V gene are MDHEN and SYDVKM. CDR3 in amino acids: CASSLSGQGNSPLHF. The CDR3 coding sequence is TGTGCCAGCAGTTTATCAGGACAGGGTAATTCACCCCTCCACTTT.

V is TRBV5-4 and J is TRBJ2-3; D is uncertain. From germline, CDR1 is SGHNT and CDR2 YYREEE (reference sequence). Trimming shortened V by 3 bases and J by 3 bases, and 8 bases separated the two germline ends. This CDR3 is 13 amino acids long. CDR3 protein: CASSSSGTDTQYF. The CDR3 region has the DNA TGTGCCAGCAGCTCATCCGGGACAGATACGCAGTATTTT.

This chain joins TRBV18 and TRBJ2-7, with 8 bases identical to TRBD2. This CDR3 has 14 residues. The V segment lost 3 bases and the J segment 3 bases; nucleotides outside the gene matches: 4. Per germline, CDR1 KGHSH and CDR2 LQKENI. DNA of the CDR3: TGTGCCAGCTCACCCGTAGCGGGGAGCTACGAGCAGTACTTC. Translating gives CASSPVAGSYEQYF.

CDR3 bases: TGTGCCAGCAGCTTCTCAGGGGGCGCCGGCTCCTACGAGCAGTACTTC. It translates to CASSFSGGAGSYEQYF. The gene calls are TRBV7-6 and TRBJ2-7; the match to TRBD1 covers 8 bases. The ends lost 3 bases at V and 0 bases at J; junction bases unmatched: 7. Germline CDR1 and CDR2: SGHVS and FNYEAQ. The CDR3 contains 16 residues. The variable domain in full, with the rest retrieved from reference TRBV7-6 and TRBJ2-7, is GAGVSQSPRYKVTKRGQDVALRCDPISGHVSLYWYRQALGQGPEFLTYFNYEAQQDKSGLPNDRFSAERPEGSISTLTIQRTEQRDSAMYRCASSFSGGAGSYEQYFGPGTRLTVT.

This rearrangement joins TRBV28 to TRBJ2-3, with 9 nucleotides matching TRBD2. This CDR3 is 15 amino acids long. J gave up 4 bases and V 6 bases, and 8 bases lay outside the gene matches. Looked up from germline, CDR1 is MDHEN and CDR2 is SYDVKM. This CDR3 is CASRAAGGPPDTQYF. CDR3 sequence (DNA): TGTGCCAGCAGGGCCGCGGGGGGGCCCCCAGATACGCAGTATTTT.

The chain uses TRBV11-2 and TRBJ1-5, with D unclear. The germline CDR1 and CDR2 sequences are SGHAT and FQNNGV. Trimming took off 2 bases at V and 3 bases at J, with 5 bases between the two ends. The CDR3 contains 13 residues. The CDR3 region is CASSLSDNQPQHF. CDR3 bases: TGTGCCAGCAGCTTATCAGACAATCAGCCCCAGCATTTT.

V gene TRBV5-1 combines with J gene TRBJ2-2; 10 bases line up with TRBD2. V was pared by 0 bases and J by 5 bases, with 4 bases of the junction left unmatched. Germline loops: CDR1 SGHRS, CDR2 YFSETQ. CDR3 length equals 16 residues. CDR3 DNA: TGCGCCAGCAGCTTGGCCAGCGGGGGGGAAACCGGGGAGCTGTTTTTT. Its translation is CASSLASGGETGELFF.

The CDR3 region is CSVSGTYTQYF. The CDR3 DNA follows: TGCAGCGTTAGCGGGACCTATACGCAGTATTTT. The rearrangement joins TRBV29-1 to TRBJ2-3, with 7 bases matching TRBD2. The germline V gene encodes CDR1 SQVTM and CDR2 ANQGSEA. Trimming at V came to 5 bases and at J to 7 bases, leaving 3 bases not matched to a gene. The CDR3 has 11 residues.

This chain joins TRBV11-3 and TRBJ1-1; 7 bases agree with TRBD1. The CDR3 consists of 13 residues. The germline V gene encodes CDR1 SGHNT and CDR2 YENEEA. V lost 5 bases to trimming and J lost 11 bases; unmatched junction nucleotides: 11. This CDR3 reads CASSPDRERSAFF. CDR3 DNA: TGTGCCAGCAGCCCTGACAGGGAGAGATCGGCTTTCTTT.